These T cell receptor beta chains were read from a single sample in a study of T cell changes during pregnancy in multiple sclerosis. Only in-frame clones appear in the TCRdb table, and some are missing; sequencing was by immunoSEQ multiplex PCR. The sample consists of around 61,000 clones, about 87% of them appearing once. Sequences were derived from peripheral blood, sampled in the first trimester of pregnancy. The source is a female donor in good health, enrolled as a control in a pregnancy study. Each CDR3 is given with its conserved first and last residue. Fields, in order: V gene, J gene, clone size, D gene, CDR3 protein, CDR3 DNA. A D gene is named only where the DNA matches it firmly. Not all rows give a size; the values are once, few, many and, for expanded clones, a class.

TRBV2	TRBJ2-7	few	TRBD1	CASRFPGQGAEEQYF	TGTGCCAGCAGATTTCCGGGACAGGGTGCGGAGGAGCAGTACTTC
TRBV7-9	TRBJ1-1	.	.	CASSSYGVNTEAFF	TGTGCCAGCAGCTCATACGGGGTGAACACTGAAGCTTTCTTT
TRBV6-5	TRBJ2-3	.	TRBD1	CASSSFGDRDTQYF	TGTGCCAGCAGTTCCTTTGGGGACAGGGATACGCAGTATTTT
TRBV11-2	TRBJ2-5	.	.	CASSQGQGDGETQYF	TGTGCCAGCAGCCAGGGACAAGGTGATGGAGAGACCCAGTACTTC
TRBV19	TRBJ1-1	.	.	CATKGDFTEAFF	TGTGCCACCAAAGGGGACTTCACTGAAGCTTTCTTT
TRBV18	TRBJ1-2	.	TRBD1	CASSPPGQGGGYTF	TGTGCCAGCTCACCACCGGGACAGGGTGGCGGCTACACCTTC
TRBV7-7	TRBJ2-7	.	TRBD1	CASSRDSSYEQYF	TGTGCTAGCAGTCGGGACAGCTCCTACGAGCAGTACTTC
TRBV25-1	TRBJ2-7	once	.	CASRDSGSYEQYF	TGTGCCAGCAGGGACAGTGGATCCTACGAGCAGTACTTC
TRBV7-2	TRBJ1-2	.	.	CASSLVTVSSYGYTF	TGTGCCAGCAGCTTAGTGACAGTTAGTAGCTATGGCTACACCTTC
TRBV14	TRBJ1-2	.	TRBD1	CASSQVSGQNETNGYTF	TGTGCCAGCAGCCAAGTTTCGGGACAGAACGAAACCAATGGCTACACCTTC
TRBV10-2	TRBJ1-5	.	.	CASSDSWGLSQPQHF	TGCGCCAGCAGTGATTCGTGGGGGCTAAGTCAGCCCCAGCATTTT
TRBV30	TRBJ1-1	.	.	CAWSLRTEAFF	TGTGCCTGGAGTCTGAGGACTGAAGCTTTCTTT
TRBV4-2	TRBJ2-5	once	TRBD2	CASSQVFSGGTQETQYF	TGTGCCAGCAGCCAAGTTTTTAGCGGGGGTACCCAAGAGACCCAGTACTTC
TRBV11-3	TRBJ2-2	.	TRBD2	CASSSPGLAGGPNTGELFF	TGTGCCAGCAGCTCACCGGGACTAGCGGGGGGACCGAACACCGGGGAGCTGTTTTTT
TRBV9	TRBJ2-5	once	TRBD2	CASSERGGTSGKETQYF	TGTGCCAGCAGCGAGAGGGGGGGGACTAGCGGGAAAGAGACCCAGTACTTC
TRBV19	TRBJ1-1	.	.	CASSIFGGTPLGAFF	TGTGCCAGTAGTATTTTCGGCGGGACGCCCCTGGGGGCTTTCTTT
TRBV9	TRBJ1-2	.	.	CASSVETGSNYGYTF	TGTGCCAGCAGCGTCGAAACAGGTTCAAACTATGGCTACACCTTC
TRBV9	TRBJ2-5	.	TRBD2	CASSDTSGGAGETQYF	TGTGCCAGCAGCGATACTAGCGGGGGGGCCGGAGAGACCCAGTACTTC
TRBV4-1	TRBJ2-6	.	.	CASSHSSTGTGANVLTF	TGCGCCAGCAGCCACTCATCGACAGGCACTGGGGCCAACGTCCTGACTTTC
TRBV9	TRBJ2-1	.	.	CASSVELGGERGGEQFF	TGTGCCAGCAGCGTAGAACTTGGCGGGGAGAGAGGAGGTGAGCAGTTCTTC
TRBV5-1	TRBJ2-1	.	TRBD2	CASSSSGGPSTGNEQFF	TGCGCCAGCAGCTCCAGCGGGGGGCCCTCCACTGGCAATGAGCAGTTCTTC
TRBV7-8	TRBJ2-7	.	TRBD2	CASSLKTSGGGSGYEQYF	TGTGCCAGCAGCTTAAAGACTAGCGGGGGGGGATCTGGCTACGAGCAGTACTTC
TRBV27	TRBJ1-5	.	.	CASSLEGFNQPQHF	TGTGCCAGCAGTTTAGAGGGTTTTAATCAGCCCCAGCATTTT
TRBV18	TRBJ2-3	.	TRBD1	CASSPGQGLKGDTQYF	TGTGCCAGCTCTCCCGGACAGGGGCTAAAGGGAGATACGCAGTATTTT
TRBV6-5	TRBJ2-1	.	TRBD2	CASSYSLAGGNEQFF	TGTGCCAGCAGTTACTCCCTAGCGGGGGGCAATGAGCAGTTCTTC
TRBV30	TRBJ2-1	.	TRBD1	CAWSPNRGYNEQFF	TGTGCCTGGAGCCCCAACAGGGGTTACAATGAGCAGTTCTTC
TRBV5-6	TRBJ2-1	.	TRBD1	CASSLDRDRLYNEQFF	TGTGCCAGCAGCTTGGATCGGGACAGATTATACAATGAGCAGTTCTTC
TRBV4-2	TRBJ2-3	.	TRBD2	CASSQGGDLAGADTQYF	TGTGCCAGCAGCCAAGGAGGCGATCTAGCGGGGGCAGATACGCAGTATTTT
TRBV2	TRBJ2-1	.	TRBD1	CASILGTGGNEQFF	TGTGCCAGCATCCTGGGTACAGGGGGCAATGAGCAGTTCTTC
TRBV18	TRBJ1-1	.	.	CASSSRGGNTEAFF	TGTGCCAGCTCATCAAGGGGGGGAAACACTGAAGCTTTCTTT
TRBV19	TRBJ1-1	.	TRBD1	CASSRDRETEAFF	TGTGCCAGTAGTAGGGACAGGGAGACTGAAGCTTTCTTT
TRBV4-1	TRBJ1-5	few	.	CASSQEDRNNQPQHF	TGCGCCAGCAGCCAAGAAGACAGGAACAATCAGCCCCAGCATTTT
TRBV11-2	TRBJ1-3	.	.	CASNPSIGASGNTIYF	TGTGCCAGCAACCCTTCGATCGGAGCGTCTGGAAACACCATATATTTT
TRBV7-9	TRBJ1-3	.	.	CASSVDISGNTIYF	TGTGCCAGCAGCGTCGACATCTCTGGAAACACCATATATTTT
TRBV18	TRBJ2-5	.	.	CASSPSAVGETQYF	TGTGCCAGCTCGCCCTCGGCGGTTGGGGAGACCCAGTACTTC
TRBV23-1	TRBJ2-3	.	TRBD1	CASSRWDSSFKNTQYF	TGCGCCAGCAGTCGCTGGGACAGCAGTTTTAAAAATACGCAGTATTTT
TRBV5-6	TRBJ2-6	.	TRBD1	CASSSTGQGTTGANVLTF	TGTGCCAGCAGCTCGACGGGACAGGGCACCACTGGGGCCAACGTCCTGACTTTC
TRBV2	TRBJ1-3	.	.	CASRPSGNTIYF	TGTGCCAGCAGACCCAGTGGAAACACCATATATTTT
TRBV30	TRBJ1-2	.	.	CAWTGGTQGYTF	TGTGCCTGGACCGGAGGGACGCAGGGCTACACCTTC
TRBV9	TRBJ2-1	.	.	CASSVGLSSYNEQFF	TGTGCCAGCAGCGTAGGACTGAGCTCCTACAATGAGCAGTTCTTC
TRBV25-1	TRBJ1-4	.	.	CASSATGWDEKLFF	TGTGCCAGCAGTGCAACAGGATGGGATGAAAAACTGTTTTTT
TRBV19	TRBJ1-4	.	.	CASSIVVDRREKLFF	TGTGCCAGTAGTATAGTGGTCGACAGAAGGGAAAAACTGTTTTTT
TRBV4-3	TRBJ2-2	.	.	CASSQSSRRGGELFF	TGCGCCAGCAGCCAATCGTCTAGACGTGGCGGGGAGCTGTTTTTT
TRBV19	TRBJ2-7	.	.	CASTPVGGSYEQYF	TGTGCCAGTACCCCAGTGGGGGGCTCCTACGAGCAGTACTTC
TRBV9	TRBJ1-3	.	.	CASSPHTTGAGNTIYF	TGTGCCAGCAGCCCCCACACGACAGGCGCTGGAAACACCATATATTTT